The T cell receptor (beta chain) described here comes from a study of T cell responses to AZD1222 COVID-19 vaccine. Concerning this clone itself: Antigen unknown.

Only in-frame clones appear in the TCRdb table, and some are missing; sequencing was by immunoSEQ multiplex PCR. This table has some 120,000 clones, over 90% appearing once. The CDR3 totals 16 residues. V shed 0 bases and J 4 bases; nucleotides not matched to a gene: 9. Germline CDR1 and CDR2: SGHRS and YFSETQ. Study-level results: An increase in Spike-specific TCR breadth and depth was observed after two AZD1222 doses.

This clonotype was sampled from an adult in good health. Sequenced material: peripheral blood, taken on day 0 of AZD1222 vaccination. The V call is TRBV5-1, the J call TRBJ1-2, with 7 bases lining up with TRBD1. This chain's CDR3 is CASSLALSNRGYGYTF. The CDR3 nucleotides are TGCGCCAGCAGCTTGGCCCTGTCTAACAGGGGCTATGGCTACACCTTC.